This entry features one T cell receptor beta chain sequence. The sample originates from a study of blood T cell repertoires in COVID-19. Study overall: COVID-19 samples collected from the United States, Italy and Spain covered acute and convalescent phases. In each case, the material was cDNA or gDNA derived from T cells, B-cell-depleted T cells, or PBMCs.

Authors' analysis steps: Counts of nucleated cells, estimated from reference gene primer amplification, were obtained. The repertoire was sequenced with immunoSEQ multiplex PCR; TCRdb's copy has only in-frame clones and lacks some. From that table come the V and J calls and clone size; the DNA was used to work out D and trimming. This sample yields hundreds of thousands of clones, of which around 88% are seen a single time; 4% to 4.5% belongs to the top ten. This CDR3 is built from 12 residues. CDR1 is MNHNY and CDR2 is SVGAGI in the germline V gene (reference sequence). Between the trimmed V and J ends, which lost 7 bases and 7 bases, there was a span of 11 bases.

The chain links TRBV6-6 to TRBJ2-1; maybe TRBD2 (6 bases). The sequence derives from a woman in her thirties with acute or convalescent COVID-19. The sequencing sample was made of peripheral blood. The CDR3 sequence is CASKEGLNEQFF. The CDR3 DNA is TGTGCCAGCAAGGAGGGTTTAAATGAGCAGTTCTTC.